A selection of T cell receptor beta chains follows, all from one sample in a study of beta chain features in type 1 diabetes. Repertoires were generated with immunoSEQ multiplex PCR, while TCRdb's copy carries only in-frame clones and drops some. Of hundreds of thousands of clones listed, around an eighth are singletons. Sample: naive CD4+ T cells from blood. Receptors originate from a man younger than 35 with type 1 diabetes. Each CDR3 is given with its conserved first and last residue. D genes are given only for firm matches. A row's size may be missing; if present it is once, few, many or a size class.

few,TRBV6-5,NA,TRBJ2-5,CASSNSRMVAAETQYF,TGTGCCAGCAGTAACTCCCGTATGGTCGCGGCGGAGACCCAGTACTTC
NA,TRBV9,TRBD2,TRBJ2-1,CASRSGGSSYNEQFF,TGTGCCAGCAGATCCGGGGGGAGCTCCTACAATGAGCAGTTCTTC
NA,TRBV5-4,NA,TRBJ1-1,CASSLLPGLYTEAFF,TGTGCCAGCAGCTTGTTACCAGGACTTTACACTGAAGCTTTCTTT
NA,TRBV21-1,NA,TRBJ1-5,CASSARLPWGNQPQHF,TGTGCCAGCAGCGCCCGACTACCCTGGGGCAATCAGCCCCAGCATTTT
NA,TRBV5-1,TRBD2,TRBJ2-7,CASSLGPTSGVLYEQYF,TGCGCCAGCAGCTTGGGTCCTACTAGCGGGGTGCTCTACGAGCAGTACTTC
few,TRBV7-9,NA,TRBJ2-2,CASSLAQNTGELFF,TGTGCCAGCAGCTTAGCCCAGAACACCGGGGAGCTGTTTTTT
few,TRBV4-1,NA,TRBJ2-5,CASSQARGPRETQYF,TGCGCCAGCAGCCAAGCCAGGGGTCCTAGAGAGACCCAGTACTTC
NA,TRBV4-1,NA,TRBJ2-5,CASSQVRGSGAQETQYF,TGCGCCAGCAGCCAAGTTAGGGGGAGCGGGGCCCAAGAGACCCAGTACTTC
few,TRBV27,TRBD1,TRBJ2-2,CASSMARTGGELFF,TGTGCCAGCAGCATGGCGAGGACAGGCGGGGAGCTGTTTTTT
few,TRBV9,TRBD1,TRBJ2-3,CASSVANSGTGTDTQYF,TGTGCCAGCAGCGTAGCCAATTCCGGGACAGGCACAGATACGCAGTATTTT
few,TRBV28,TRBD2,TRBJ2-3,CASRGGTWSTDTQYF,TGTGCCAGCAGGGGGGGGACCTGGAGCACAGATACGCAGTATTTT
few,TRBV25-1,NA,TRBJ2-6,CASSELVSGANVLTF,TGTGCCAGCAGTGAATTAGTCTCTGGGGCCAACGTCCTGACTTTC
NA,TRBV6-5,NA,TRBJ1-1,CASSYGRNTEAFF,TGTGCCAGCAGTTATGGGAGGAACACTGAAGCTTTCTTT
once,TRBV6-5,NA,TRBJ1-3,CATQDYRADTIYF,TGTGCCACCCAAGACTACAGGGCGGACACCATATATTTT
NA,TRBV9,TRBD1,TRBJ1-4,CASSGDRGPEKLFF,TGTGCCAGCAGCGGGGACAGGGGCCCTGAAAAACTGTTTTTT
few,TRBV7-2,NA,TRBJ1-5,CASSIQGQGNQPQHF,TGTGCCAGCAGCATACAGGGCCAGGGCAATCAGCCCCAGCATTTT
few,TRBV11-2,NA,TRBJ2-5,CASSLDRGETQYF,TGTGCCAGCAGCTTAGATCGGGGAGAGACCCAGTACTTC
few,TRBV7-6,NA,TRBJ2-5,CASSLAAETQYF,TGTGCCAGCAGCTTAGCGGCAGAGACCCAGTACTTC
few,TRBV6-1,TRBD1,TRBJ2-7,CASSEEWTGSSYEQYF,TGTGCCAGCAGTGAAGAATGGACAGGGAGCTCCTACGAGCAGTACTTC
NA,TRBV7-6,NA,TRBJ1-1,CASSSRSTEAFF,TGTGCCAGCAGCTCCCGATCCACTGAAGCTTTCTTT
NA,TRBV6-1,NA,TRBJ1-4,CASSSPPGDEKLFF,TGTGCCAGCAGTTCCCCCCCGGGGGATGAAAAACTGTTTTTT
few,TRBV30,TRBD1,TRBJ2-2,CAWSPRDSGELFF,TGTGCCTGGAGCCCCCGGGACAGCGGGGAGCTGTTTTTT
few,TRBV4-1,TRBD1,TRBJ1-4,CASRKTGTDNEKLFF,TGCGCCAGCAGAAAGACAGGGACCGACAATGAAAAACTGTTTTTT
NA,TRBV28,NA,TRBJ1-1,CASSLGPGRSEAFF,TGTGCCAGCAGTTTAGGCCCAGGGCGATCTGAAGCTTTCTTT
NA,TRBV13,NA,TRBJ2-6,CASSVRGSGANVLTF,TGTGCCAGCAGCGTAAGGGGATCCGGGGCCAACGTCCTGACTTTC
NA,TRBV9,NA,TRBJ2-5,CASSVEAGQETQYF,TGTGCCAGCAGCGTAGAGGCAGGGCAAGAGACCCAGTACTTC
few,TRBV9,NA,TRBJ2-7,CASSVDVLANEQYF,TGTGCCAGCAGCGTAGACGTGCTAGCGAACGAGCAGTACTTC
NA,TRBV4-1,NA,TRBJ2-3,CASSQGEGWGPPDTQYF,TGCGCCAGCAGCCAAGGTGAAGGCTGGGGGCCTCCAGATACGCAGTATTTT
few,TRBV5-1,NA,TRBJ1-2,CASSLEGDYGYTF,TGCGCCAGCAGCTTGGAAGGGGACTATGGCTACACCTTC
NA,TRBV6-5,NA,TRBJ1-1,CASTLKGNTEAFF,TGTGCCAGCACCCTAAAGGGTAACACTGAAGCTTTCTTT
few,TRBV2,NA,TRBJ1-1,CASSGQGPRGEAFF,TGTGCCAGCAGTGGGCAAGGGCCCAGAGGTGAAGCTTTCTTT
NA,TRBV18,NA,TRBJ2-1,CASSPQRQGGNEQFF,TGTGCCAGCTCACCACAACGGCAGGGAGGCAATGAGCAGTTCTTC
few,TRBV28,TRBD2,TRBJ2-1,CASIMALAGVDEQFF,TGTGCCAGCATCATGGCACTAGCGGGGGTTGATGAGCAGTTCTTC
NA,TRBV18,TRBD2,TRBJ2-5,CASSPRGSQETQYF,TGTGCCAGCTCACCGCGGGGGTCCCAAGAGACCCAGTACTTC
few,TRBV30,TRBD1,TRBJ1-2,CAWSAKTGRADYGYTF,TGTGCCTGGAGCGCTAAGACAGGGCGCGCGGACTATGGCTACACCTTC
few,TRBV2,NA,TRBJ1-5,CASKRPDQPQHF,TGTGCCAGCAAGCGACCCGATCAGCCCCAGCATTTT
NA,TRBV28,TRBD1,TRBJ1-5,CASRGQGEQPQHF,TGTGCCAGCAGGGGACAGGGGGAGCAGCCCCAGCATTTT
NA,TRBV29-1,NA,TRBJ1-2,CSVAGGWIDGYTF,TGCAGCGTTGCGGGGGGGTGGATAGATGGCTACACCTTC
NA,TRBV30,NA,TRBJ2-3,CAWSQGRDTQYF,TGTGCCTGGAGCCAGGGACGGGATACGCAGTATTTT
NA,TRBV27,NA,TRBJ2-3,CASRGVSRDTQYF,TGTGCCAGTCGAGGGGTGAGCAGAGATACGCAGTATTTT
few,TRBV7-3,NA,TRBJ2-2,CASGSPYTGELFF,TGTGCCAGCGGCTCCCCTTACACCGGGGAGCTGTTTTTT
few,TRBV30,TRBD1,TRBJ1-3,CAWSPQGQTSGNTIYF,TGTGCCTGGAGTCCCCAGGGACAGACCTCTGGAAACACCATATATTTT
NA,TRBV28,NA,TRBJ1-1,CASSPRETSEAFF,TGTGCCAGCAGTCCCAGGGAGACCAGTGAAGCTTTCTTT
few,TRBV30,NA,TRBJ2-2,CAWIPKVGRNTGELFF,TGTGCCTGGATCCCTAAGGTTGGGAGAAACACCGGGGAGCTGTTTTTT
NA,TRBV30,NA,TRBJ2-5,CAWTSGETQYF,TGTGCCTGGACTTCGGGGGAGACCCAGTACTTC
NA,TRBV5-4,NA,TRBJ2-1,CASSPGTYNEQFF,TGTGCCAGCAGCCCGGGGACGTACAATGAGCAGTTCTTC
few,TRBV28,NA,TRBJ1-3,CASSLDWSSGNTIYF,TGTGCCAGCAGTCTGGACTGGAGCTCTGGAAACACCATATATTTT
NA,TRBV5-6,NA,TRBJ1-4,CASSFDKEGEKLFF,TGTGCCAGCAGCTTCGACAAGGAAGGTGAAAAACTGTTTTTT